Here is one TCR beta chain with its context. What it binds is not known. The data belong to a study of shared clonotypes between healthy human individuals. Study background: Each donor's CD4 naive and CD4 memory cells filled three plates apiece, CD8 naive two, and CD8 memory one. General study points: Sharing across four donors was highest in naive CD4 (around 5%) and lowest in memory CD8 (around 0.4%).

HIV-negative, healthy adults without recent acute infections or vaccinations were the donors. Germline loops: CDR1 KGHSH, CDR2 LQKENI. The CDR3 is made up of 16 amino acids. V lost 2 bases to trimming and J lost 2 bases; unmatched junction nucleotides: 7. Samples underwent the assay at deep level. The protocol was immunoSEQ multiplex PCR, while the TCRdb copy is restricted to in-frame clones and leaves out a portion. The data hold approximately 2.3 million clones, with about 92% observed a single time. This clonotype originated in a man between 18 and 29 years old in good health. Some clones in this sample may be carry-over from other donors' samples. Sequencing was performed on naive CD4+ T cells from PBMCs. Subset here: CD45RA+ positively selected. The chain is built from TRBV18 and TRBJ2-3; TRBD2 matches 7 bases. The DNA of the CDR3 is TGTGCCAGCTCACCAAGGTGGGAGGGCGACACAGATACGCAGTATTTT. This translates into CASSPRWEGDTDTQYF.